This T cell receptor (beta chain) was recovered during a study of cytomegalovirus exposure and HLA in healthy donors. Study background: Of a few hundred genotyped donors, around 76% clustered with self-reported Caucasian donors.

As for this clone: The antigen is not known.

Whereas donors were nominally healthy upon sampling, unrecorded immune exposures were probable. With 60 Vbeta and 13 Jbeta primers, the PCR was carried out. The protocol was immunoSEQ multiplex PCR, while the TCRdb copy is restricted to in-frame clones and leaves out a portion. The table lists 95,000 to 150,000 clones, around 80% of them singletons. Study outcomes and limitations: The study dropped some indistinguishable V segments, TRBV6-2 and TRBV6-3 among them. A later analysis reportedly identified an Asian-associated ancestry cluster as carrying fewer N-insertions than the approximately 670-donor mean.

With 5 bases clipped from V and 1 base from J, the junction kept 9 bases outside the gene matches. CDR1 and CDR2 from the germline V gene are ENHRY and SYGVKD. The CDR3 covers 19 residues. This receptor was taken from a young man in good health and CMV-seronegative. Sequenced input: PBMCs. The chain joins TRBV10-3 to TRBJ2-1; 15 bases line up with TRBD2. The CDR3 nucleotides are TGTGCCATCAGTAAGACCGGACTAGCGGGGGGGCGGTCCTACAATGAGCAGTTCTTC. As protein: CAISKTGLAGGRSYNEQFF.